The 21 T cell receptor beta chains given below trace back to one sample, sequenced in a study of cytomegalovirus exposure and HLA in healthy donors. PCR amplification relied on 60 Vbeta primers (plus 13 Jbeta primers). The repertoire was sequenced with immunoSEQ multiplex PCR; TCRdb's copy has only in-frame clones and lacks some. The data hold about 200,000 clones, with roughly 80% observed a single time. The specimen sequenced was PBMCs. The receptors stem from a woman in her forties in good health and CMV-seronegative.

V usage is TRBV18 and J usage is TRBJ2-3; D is perhaps TRBD1 (6 bases). The CDR3 loop spans 14 amino acids. V dropped 6 bases and J dropped 5 bases, with 15 bases sitting between them. Looked up from germline, CDR1 is KGHSH and CDR2 is LQKENI. CDR3 coding DNA: TGTGCCAGCTCTCAACAGGGAAGGCAAGATACGCAGTATTTT. Translating gives CASSQQGRQDTQYF.

The V and J genes are TRBV1 and TRBJ2-7; the table's D call of TRBD2 was not tested on the DNA. TRBV1 is a known pseudogene. The CDR3 consists of 16 residues. The CDR3: CTSSSKQRVSSYEQYF. In DNA form, the CDR3 reads TGCACCAGCAGCTCAAAGCAGCGGGTAAGCTCCTACGAGCAGTACTTC.

The chain employs TRBV19 and TRBJ1-2, with D unclear. The germline gives CDR1 LNHDA, CDR2 SQIVND (reference sequence). This CDR3 has 12 residues. V gave up 5 bases and J gave up 1 base, with 5 bases separating them. As DNA, the CDR3 is TGTGCCAGTAGTCCGGGTAACTATGGCTACACCTTC. As protein: CASSPGNYGYTF.

This clone was seen only once. The junction and the germline gene differ at one end; a read error may be behind it. The chain recombines TRBV7-9 with TRBJ2-7, with 10 bases fitting TRBD1. The germline CDR1 and CDR2 sequences are SEHNR and FQNEAQ (reference sequence). This CDR3 has 15 amino acids. CDR3 nucleotide sequence: TGTTCCAGCAGCTTTGCGGGACAGGGGAGGGGGGAGCAGTACTTC. This sequence encodes CSSSFAGQGRGEQYF.

The rearrangement joins TRBV28 to TRBJ1-5, with TRBD1 as a possible D gene (6 bases). CDR1 is MDHEN, CDR2 SYDVKM, per germline. This CDR3 has 14 amino acids. V dropped 5 bases and J dropped 6 bases, with 14 bases sitting between them. The CDR3 reads CASSQPGVAQPQHF. As DNA, the CDR3 is TGTGCCAGCAGTCAACCAGGGGTGGCTCAGCCCCAGCATTTT.

The gene calls are TRBV28 and TRBJ2-7; D unresolved. Trimming took off 2 bases at V and 3 bases at J, with 11 bases between the two ends. CDR3 length equals 14 residues. Germline V gene data show CDR1 as MDHEN and CDR2 as SYDVKM. CDR3 sequence reads: CASSLAQNFYEQYF. The CDR3, as DNA: TGTGCCAGCAGTTTAGCACAGAACTTCTACGAGCAGTACTTC.

This chain uses TRBV2 with TRBJ1-3; 10 positions agree with TRBD1. Looked up from germline, CDR1 is SNHLY and CDR2 is FYNNEI. The CDR3 loop spans 17 amino acids. V shed 5 bases, J shed 4 bases, and the junction held 11 bases outside the gene matches. The CDR3 protein is CASSFKGTGAGGNTIYF. The CDR3 nucleotides are TGTGCCAGCAGTTTTAAAGGGACAGGGGCCGGAGGAAACACCATATATTTT.

The rearrangement uses TRBV7-3 and TRBJ2-1; 7 bases fit TRBD2. The V and J ends lost 5 bases and 14 bases, in that order; junction bases with no gene match: 12. The CDR3 is 13 residues long. In germline, CDR1 is SGHTA, CDR2 FQGTGA. CDR3 sequence: CASSLLRDYKKFF. CDR3 DNA: TGTGCCAGCAGCCTCCTAAGGGACTACAAAAAGTTCTTC.

The chain employs TRBV2 and TRBJ1-4; 7 bases agree with TRBD1. There are 13 residues in the CDR3. Germline V gives CDR1 SNHLY, CDR2 FYNNEI. V trimming: 11 bases; J trimming: 4 bases; junction bases outside the gene matches: 7. The DNA for the CDR3 is TGTGCCGGAAACAGGGGTGTTAATGAAAAACTGTTTTTT. This codes for CAGNRGVNEKLFF.

J is TRBJ1-2 and V is TRBV27, with 7 nucleotides matching TRBD1. Germline CDR1 MNHEY, CDR2 SMNVEV (reference sequence). This CDR3 region has 12 residues. The ends lost 5 bases at V and 3 bases at J; junction bases unmatched: 0. The CDR3 DNA sequence: TGTGCCAGCAGTGGACAGGACTATGGCTACACCTTC. Amino acid sequence: CASSGQDYGYTF.

This chain links TRBV19 with TRBJ1-1, with a tentative D call TRBD1 (5 bases). The V end lost 0 bases, the J end lost 4 bases, and 9 bases lay between the germline ends. The CDR3 covers 14 residues. CDR1 and CDR2 (germline): LNHDA, SQIVND (reference sequence). Here the CDR3 DNA reads TGTGCCAGTAGTATAGACAGGGAGGGCACTGAAGCTTTCTTT. This encodes CASSIDREGTEAFF.

This clone appeared a few times. V gene TRBV6-1 combines with J gene TRBJ1-1, with D perhaps TRBD1 (6 bases). Germline loops: CDR1 MNHNS, CDR2 SASEGT. Trimming left V 6 bases short and J 5 bases short, with 10 bases between. The CDR3 totals 12 residues. CDR3 residues: CASRLQGTEAFF. CDR3 DNA sequence: TGTGCCAGCAGGCTACAGGGAACTGAAGCTTTCTTT.

This chain joins TRBV6-5 and TRBJ1-2; 9 nucleotides match TRBD1. CDR3 size: 15 residues. From germline, CDR1 is MNHEY and CDR2 SVGAGI. Losses at the gene ends were 7 bases for V and 2 bases for J; bases not matched to a gene: 8. The CDR3 DNA reads as TGTGCCAGCACCTCATGGGGGACAGGGAACTATGGCTACACCTTC. Translating it yields CASTSWGTGNYGYTF.

In its sample, this clone was seen a few times. This chain uses TRBV10-3 with TRBJ2-7, with 7 bases identical to TRBD1. V lost 0 bases, J lost 6 bases, and 5 bases stayed unmatched. Germline V gene lookup returns CDR1 ENHRY and CDR2 SYGVKD. The CDR3 covers 14 residues. The CDR3 is CAISESRAGGEQYF. Written as DNA, the CDR3 is TGTGCCATCAGTGAGTCGCGGGCAGGGGGCGAGCAGTACTTC.

The chain is built from TRBV19 and TRBJ1-2; D gene ambiguous. Trimming took 7 bases from V and 1 from J, leaving 13 bases between them. CDR1 LNHDA and CDR2 SQIVND come from the germline V gene (reference sequence). The CDR3 sequence is 14 residues long. CDR3 amino acids: CASTRGPINYGYTF. Written as DNA, the CDR3 is TGTGCCAGTACCCGCGGTCCAATTAACTATGGCTACACCTTC.

The chain employs TRBV5-6 and TRBJ2-5, with D tentatively TRBD2 (6 bases). Trimming left V 1 base short and J 3 bases short, with 13 bases between. Germline V gene lookup returns CDR1 SGHDT and CDR2 YYEEEE. The CDR3 runs 15 residues. In nucleotides, the CDR3 is TGTGCCAGCAGCTTGAGGGTGGGACTGGAAGAGACCCAGTACTTC. Its protein is CASSLRVGLEETQYF.

The V and J genes are TRBV27 and TRBJ2-5; 10 positions agree with TRBD2. The CDR3 is made up of 17 amino acids. The trim removed 3 bases at V and 2 bases at J, leaving 9 bases unmatched. Germline V CDR1 and CDR2: MNHEY, SMNVEV (reference sequence). For the CDR3, the DNA is TGTGCCAGCAGTTTTGCGGTATCAGCGGGAGGGCAAGAGACCCAGTACTTC. This sequence encodes CASSFAVSAGGQETQYF.

V gene TRBV23-1 combines with J gene TRBJ1-1; D perhaps matches TRBD1 (5 bases). TRBV23-1 is treated as an ORF (open reading frame) with a function not yet certain. This CDR3 is 13 amino acids long. V was clipped by 4 bases and J by 3 bases, with 9 bases between them. The chain's CDR3 is CASSRLGDTEAFF. The DNA for the CDR3 is TGCGCCAGCAGTCGGCTAGGGGACACTGAAGCTTTCTTT.

This clone occurred once. The genes are TRBV4-2 and TRBJ2-6; weak D call: TRBD2 (6 bases). CDR3 length: 16 amino acids. Germline-derived CDR1 and CDR2 are LGHNA and YNFKEQ. Trimming shortened V by 3 bases and J by 0 bases, and 9 bases separated the two germline ends. The CDR3 spells CASSQEGSSGANVLTF. Written as DNA, the CDR3 is TGTGCCAGCAGCCAGGAGGGTTCCTCTGGGGCCAACGTCCTGACTTTC.

The chain combines TRBV18 with TRBJ1-2; maybe TRBD1 (5 bases). Germline assignment: CDR1 KGHSH and CDR2 LQKENI. Trimming left V 0 bases short and J 6 bases short, with 8 bases between. This CDR3 has 13 residues. CDR3 bases: TGTGCCAGCTCACCACCTCCAGGGAATGGCTACACCTTC. This sequence encodes CASSPPPGNGYTF.

The CDR3, as DNA: TGTGCCAGCTCACCGGGACAGGGGGGCGTTGGAAATCAGCCCCAGCATTTT. Its protein is CASSPGQGGVGNQPQHF. The V call is TRBV18, the J call TRBJ1-5; TRBD1 agrees at 11 bases. The germline V gene has CDR1 KGHSH and CDR2 LQKENI. The CDR3 spans 17 residues. The V segment lost 3 bases and the J segment 4 bases; nucleotides outside the gene matches: 8.